The rows below give T cell receptor beta chains drawn from one sample of a study of blood T cell repertoires in COVID-19. Libraries were prepared by immunoSEQ multiplex PCR; TCRdb keeps only in-frame clonotypes and omits some of them. The sample yields roughly 330,000 clones, roughly 86% seen once. Material: PBMCs or T cells enriched from blood (not recorded which). Receptor source: a woman younger than 45 who had recovered from COVID-19. The CDR3 runs from the conserved cysteine through the conserved F or W. The D gene is left open where the match is weak. Not all rows give a size; the values are once, few, many and, for expanded clones, a class.

>TRBJ2-2|TRBD2|TRBV19|NA
TGTGCCATTGGACTAGCTGGCGGGGAGCTGTTTTTT
CAIGLAGGELFF
>TRBJ1-6|NA|TRBV27|NA
TGTGCCAGCATTGTTGTACCAGGCCTTTATAATTCACCCCTCCACTTT
CASIVVPGLYNSPLHF
>TRBJ1-1|NA|TRBV7-8|NA
TGTGCCAGCAGCGTCGGAGAATACACTGAAGCTTTCTTT
CASSVGEYTEAFF
>TRBJ2-1|NA|TRBV24-1|NA
TGTGCCACCAGTGATTCCCGGGTGAGAGGGCCCACGGATGAGCAGTTCTTC
CATSDSRVRGPTDEQFF
>TRBJ1-2|NA|TRBV5-8|NA
TGTGCCAGCAGCTTCTACTATGGCTACACCTTC
CASSFYYGYTF
>TRBJ1-2|NA|TRBV12-3/TRBV12-4|NA
TGTGCCAGCAGCGCCACAGGCTATGGCTACACCTTC
CASSATGYGYTF
>TRBJ2-5|NA|TRBV2|NA
TGTGCCAGCAGTGAATTCCCAGGGGTAGAGACCCAGTACTTC
CASSEFPGVETQYF
>TRBJ2-6|TRBD1|TRBV30|NA
TGTGCCTGGAGTCGATACAGGGGTTCTGGGGCCAACGTCCTGACTTTC
CAWSRYRGSGANVLTF
>TRBJ1-5|TRBD1|TRBV10-1|NA
TGCGCCAGCAGCAGGACAGGGCATCAGCCCCAGCATTTT
CASSRTGHQPQHF
>TRBJ1-1|TRBD1|TRBV27|NA
TGTGCCAGCAGTTCCGACAGGGTCTTGGGCACTGAAGCTTTCTTT
CASSSDRVLGTEAFF
>TRBJ2-1|TRBD2|TRBV11-2|NA
TGTGCCAGCAGCTCCGGGGGGACCCGAGGGTCGTTCTTC
CASSSGGTRGSFF
>TRBJ2-3|TRBD2|TRBV5-1|NA
TGCGCCAGCAGCGGGCTAGCGGGGAGTAGCACAGATACGCAGTATTTT
CASSGLAGSSTDTQYF
>TRBJ2-7|TRBD2|TRBV6-2/TRBV6-3|NA
TGTGCCAGCAGTTACGAGGGGAGGGGCGCCTACGAGCAGTACTTC
CASSYEGRGAYEQYF
>TRBJ1-2|TRBD1|TRBV4-1|NA
TGCGCCAGCAGCCCGGGGACAGGGGGTTTCTATGGCTACACCTTC
CASSPGTGGFYGYTF
>TRBJ2-3|TRBD1|TRBV23-1|NA
TGCGCCAGCAGCCCCGCGGGCAGGGGGTCAGATACGCAGTATTTT
CASSPAGRGSDTQYF
>TRBJ2-3|TRBD1|TRBV6-5|NA
TGTGCCAGCAGTACCGGACAGGAGAACACAGATACGCAGTATTTT
CASSTGQENTDTQYF
>TRBJ1-1|TRBD1|TRBV5-1|NA
TGCGCCAGCAGCTCCGGACAGGGGGCATCTGAAGCTTTCTTT
CASSSGQGASEAFF
>TRBJ2-7|NA|TRBV6-6|NA
TGTGCCAGCAGTTACTCGATACCAGGCTACGAGCAGTACTTC
CASSYSIPGYEQYF
>TRBJ1-1|TRBD1|TRBV7-9|NA
TGTGCCAGCAGCTTCCCCGCGGACAGGGGGACTGAAGCTTTCTTT
CASSFPADRGTEAFF
>TRBJ1-2|NA|TRBV3-1/TRBV3-2|NA
TGTGCCAGCAGCCAAGATGTCCTGGAGGGCAAGGACTACACCTTC
CASSQDVLEGKDYTF
>TRBJ2-1|TRBD2|TRBV3-1/TRBV3-2|NA
TGTGCCAGCAGCCAAGATGGGGACTACCTGGGTAATGAGCAGTTCTTC
CASSQDGDYLGNEQFF
>TRBJ1-1|TRBD1|TRBV14|NA
TGTGCCAGCAGCCTTATGACAGGGTCCTCAGCTTTCTTT
CASSLMTGSSAFF
>TRBJ1-1|TRBD1|TRBV19|once
TGTGCCAGTAGTCCCCGGACAGGGGGACGAACCCCTGAAGCTTTCTTT
CASSPRTGGRTPEAFF
>TRBJ1-1|NA|TRBV2|once
TGTGCCAGCTCATCCTGGCCGAACACTGAAGCTTTCTTT
CASSSWPNTEAFF
>TRBJ2-7|TRBD2|TRBV6-5|NA
TGTGCCAGCAGGGCTAGCGGCCACTACGAGCAGTACTTC
CASRASGHYEQYF
>TRBJ2-7|TRBD1|TRBV5-1|NA
TGCGCCAGCAGCTTCGAACAGGGGTACGAGCAGTACTTC
CASSFEQGYEQYF
>TRBJ2-5|NA|TRBV30|NA
TGTGCCTGGTCTGTCCTCCAAGAGACCCAGTACTTC
CAWSVLQETQYF
>TRBJ2-3|NA|TRBV18|NA
TGTGCCAGCTCACCAATACGACAGGCTGCTAGCACAGATACGCAGTATTTT
CASSPIRQAASTDTQYF
>TRBJ2-7|TRBD1|TRBV30|NA
TGTGCCTGGGACAGGGGACGGTCCTACGAGCAGTACTTC
CAWDRGRSYEQYF
>TRBJ1-6|TRBD1|TRBV15|NA
TGTGCCACCAGCACTGACAGGGGCGGTACCTATAATTCACCCCTCCACTTT
CATSTDRGGTYNSPLHF
>TRBJ1-3|NA|TRBV4-1|few
TGCGCCAGCAGCCACCCGCAGCGGAGGCCTGGAAACACCATATATTTT
CASSHPQRRPGNTIYF
>TRBJ1-6|NA|TRBV30|NA
TGTGCCTGGACGCCAGACCTAGATTCTTCACCCCTCCACTTT
CAWTPDLDSSPLHF
>TRBJ1-2|NA|TRBV27|once
TGTGCCAGCAGTTTGGGTGAGGGTGGAGGCTACACCTTC
CASSLGEGGGYTF
>TRBJ2-7|TRBD1|TRBV3-1/TRBV3-2|NA
TGTGCCAGCAGCCGGGACAGGGATTTTCGCGAGCAGTACTTC
CASSRDRDFREQYF
>TRBJ1-6|TRBD1|TRBV30|NA
TGTGCCTGGAGTAGGTTGCAGGGACAGAATTCACCCCTCCACTTT
CAWSRLQGQNSPLHF
>TRBJ2-7|TRBD1|TRBV28|NA
TGTGCCAGCAGTTTGGTGGGACAGGGGGCCGAGCAGTACTTC
CASSLVGQGAEQYF
>TRBJ2-3|NA|TRBV9|NA
TGTGCCAGCAGCGTAGATGTAGCCAACGGGAGAATAGATACGCAGTATTTT
CASSVDVANGRIDTQYF
>TRBJ2-3|NA|TRBV11-1|NA
TGTGCCAGCAGCTTATTTTCGGGGGGCGGGACAGATACGCAGTATTTT
CASSLFSGGGTDTQYF
>TRBJ2-7|NA|TRBV27|NA
TGTGCCAGCAGGGAGCTTTTCGCCTACGAGCAGTACTTC
CASRELFAYEQYF
>TRBJ1-1|NA|TRBV12-3/TRBV12-4|NA
TGTGCCAGCAGTCCACCAAGAGGGACTGAAGCTTTCTTT
CASSPPRGTEAFF
>TRBJ2-5|NA|TRBV19|NA
TGTGCCAGTAGTGAAGGGGTAGAGACCCAGTACTTC
CASSEGVETQYF
>TRBJ2-5|NA|TRBV21-1|NA
TGTGCCAGCAGGGGGTTGGAAGGGAGTCAAGAGACCCAGTACTTC
CASRGLEGSQETQYF
>TRBJ1-3|TRBD1|TRBV11-2|NA
TGTGCCAGCAGCGAACACAGGGGCGGTGGAAACACCATATATTTT
CASSEHRGGGNTIYF
>TRBJ2-7|NA|TRBV5-1|NA
TGCGCCAGCAGCTTGGGCAGGGTCTCCTACGAGCAGTACTTC
CASSLGRVSYEQYF
>TRBJ2-2|NA|TRBV7-9|NA
TGTGCCAGCAGCTTGTCGAAGACAGGAATCGGGGAGCTGTTTTTT
CASSLSKTGIGELFF
>TRBJ1-4|NA|TRBV18|NA
TGTGCCAGCTCGGAGCGGGCAGAGGAAAAACTGTTTTTT
CASSERAEEKLFF
>TRBJ2-1|TRBD2|TRBV3-1/TRBV3-2|once
TGTGCCAGCAGCCTCGGGACTAGGAAGATCGATGAGCAGTTCTTC
CASSLGTRKIDEQFF
>TRBJ2-1|NA|TRBV4-2|NA
TGTGCCAGCAGCCAAGATTGGGATTCGCGACTAGTGTTTCGTGAGCAGTTCTTC
CASSQDWDSRLVFREQFF
>TRBJ1-1|NA|TRBV19|NA
TGTGCCAGTACGAGGTACACTGAAGCTTTCTTT
CASTRYTEAFF
>TRBJ1-6|NA|TRBV19|NA
TGTGCCAGTAGTATAGACACAGGGCTCAATTCACCCCTCCACTTT
CASSIDTGLNSPLHF
>TRBJ2-7|TRBD1|TRBV19|NA
TGTGCCAGTAGTATCTCCGGGACAGGGGCTTTCTACGAGCAGTACTTC
CASSISGTGAFYEQYF
>TRBJ2-7|NA|TRBV5-1|NA
TGCGCCAGCAGCTTATCTCCCGATAGAACCTACGAGCAGTACTTC
CASSLSPDRTYEQYF
>TRBJ1-2|NA|TRBV16|NA
TGTGCCAGCAGCCAATCGATCCAGGGAGGCTACACCTTC
CASSQSIQGGYTF
>TRBJ2-5|TRBD1|TRBV15|NA
TGTGCCACCAGCGGGACAGGGTCCTTGGAGACCCAGTACTTC
CATSGTGSLETQYF
>TRBJ1-4|NA|TRBV4-3|NA
TGCGCCAGCAGCCAAGTCCGCGGGGGCGAAGGTGAAAAACTGTTTTTT
CASSQVRGGEGEKLFF